One sample yielded the 5 T cell receptor beta chains listed below, sequenced in a study of T cells in localized non-small cell lung cancer. Libraries were prepared by immunoSEQ multiplex PCR; TCRdb keeps only in-frame clonotypes and omits some of them. The sample records about 1,600 clones, roughly 25% being singletons. The sequencing used lung tumor tissue, collected before any cancer treatment. The receptors come from a male donor older than 55 with stage III lung adenocarcinoma.

The CDR3 nucleotides read TGTGCCAGCTCGCCCGGAGAAAACCAAGGGTGCACCTTC. Translation: CASSPGENQGCTF. V is TRBV18 and J is TRBJ1-2; no firm D call. Germline V gives CDR1 KGHSH, CDR2 LQKENI. The CDR3 length is 13 residues. Trimming left V 6 bases short and J 13 bases short, with 21 bases between. The complete variable domain, with remaining parts taken from reference TRBV18 and TRBJ1-2, reads NAGVMQNPRHLVRRRGQEARLRCSPMKGHSHVYWYRQLPEEGLKFMVYLQKENIIDESGMPKERFSAEFPKEGPSILRIQQVVRGDSAAYFCASSPGENQGCTFGSGTRLTVV.

This clone was recorded a few times. The CDR3, as DNA: TGTGCCAGCAGCACCGCAGGGGGGGCGGACGAGCAGTACTTC. Its translation: CASSTAGGADEQYF. The V call is TRBV9, the J call TRBJ2-7; D tentatively reads TRBD1 or TRBD2 (7 bases each). The CDR3 length is 14 residues. Germline V CDR1 and CDR2: SGDLS, YYNGEE. V lost 4 bases and J lost 5, with 16 bases in between.

In its sample, this clone was seen a few times. This chain joins TRBV6-8 and TRBJ1-6; D is undetermined. The germline V gene has CDR1 MNHGY and CDR2 SAAAGT. V was pared by 2 bases and J by 6 bases, with 20 bases between. The CDR3 has 18 residues. The CDR3 DNA follows: TGTGCCAGCAGTTACACCGGTCTGCAGGCCACCCTTAATTCACCCCTCCACTTT. It is translated as CASSYTGLQATLNSPLHF.

This clone came up a few times. The rearrangement links TRBV6-8 to TRBJ1-2; D ambiguous. Germline V gene lookup returns CDR1 MNHGY and CDR2 SAAAGT. Trimming cost V 6 bases and J 3 bases, with 11 bases left between them. The length of the CDR3 is 13 residues. In nucleotides, the CDR3 is TGTGCCAGCAGATGGGCAGGTGACTATGGCTACACCTTC. This codes for CASRWAGDYGYTF.

The gene calls are TRBV9 and TRBJ2-5; D might be TRBD2 (5 bases). The CDR3 totals 12 residues. In germline, CDR1 is SGDLS, CDR2 YYNGEE. V shed 7 bases and J shed 6 bases, with 13 bases lying between them. CDR3 loop: CASRGNLQTQYF. In DNA form, the CDR3 reads TGTGCCAGCCGGGGTAACTTACAGACCCAGTACTTC.